These 8 T cell receptor beta chains originate from one sample sequenced in a study of identical twins. TCRdb re-derived calls from the 5' RACE reads in MiXCR, one entry per CDR3 protein. The repertoire holds about 1.7 million distinct CDR3 sequences, with around a third as singletons. Sequenced: cord blood. Receptors originate from a newborn girl in good health.

This chain links TRBV3-1 with TRBJ2-5, with no clear D. The CDR3 is made up of 14 amino acids. Germline CDR1 is LGHDT and CDR2 is YNNKEL (reference sequence). V was pared by 8 bases and J by 2 bases, with 15 bases between. This CDR3 is CASGRIAAQETQYF. The DNA of the CDR3 is TGTGCCAGCGGACGCATCGCAGCTCAAGAGACCCAGTACTTC.

This clonotype was detected only a few times. The chain uses TRBV10-3 and TRBJ1-2; 7 bases are shared with TRBD1. CDR3 length: 13 residues. Per the germline V gene, CDR1 is ENHRY and CDR2 is SYGVKD. The ends lost 7 bases at V and 3 bases at J; junction bases unmatched: 5. The CDR3 here is CAITATGYYGYTF. The CDR3 nucleotides are TGTGCCATCACCGCGACAGGGTACTATGGCTACACCTTC.

This clonotype has just a few counts. The chain employs TRBV7-2 and TRBJ2-5; no clear D gene. Per the germline V gene, CDR1 is SGHTA and CDR2 is FQGNSA. V lost 3 bases to trimming and J lost 2 bases, with 10 bases between them. The CDR3 has 14 residues. CDR3 sequence (DNA): TGTGCCAGCAGCTTTTTCTGGCTACAAGAGACCCAGTACTTC. Its translation: CASSFFWLQETQYF.

In DNA form, the CDR3 reads TGTGCCATCAGTGATGGGGATTACTATAGCAATCAGCCCCAGCATTTT. Amino acid sequence: CAISDGDYYSNQPQHF. The gene calls are TRBV10-3 and TRBJ1-5; D uncertain. V was trimmed by 3 bases and J by 0 bases, leaving 12 bases between them. The CDR3 sequence is 16 residues long. The V gene's germline CDR1 is ENHRY and CDR2 SYGVKD.

Only a few counts were recorded for this clonotype. The chain has TRBV27 and TRBJ1-1; a possible D gene is TRBD1 (5 bases). The CDR3 loop spans 14 amino acids. The germline CDR1 and CDR2 sequences are MNHEY and SMNVEV (reference sequence). The ends were cut back, 6 bases at V and 4 bases at J, with 15 bases in the middle. This CDR3 reads CASSLVWGGTEAFF. CDR3 DNA sequence: TGTGCCAGCAGCTTAGTTTGGGGGGGCACTGAAGCTTTCTTT.

This sequence joins TRBV6-2 or TRBV6-3 and TRBJ2-3; 8 bases agree with TRBD2. Germline V gene lookup returns CDR1 MNHEY and CDR2 SVGEGT. CDR3 size: 18 residues. V lost 0 bases, J lost 0 bases, and 8 bases stayed unmatched. In DNA, the CDR3 is TGTGCCAGCAGTTACTCGGGACTAGTGATTACTAGCACAGATACGCAGTATTTT. Its translation is CASSYSGLVITSTDTQYF.

Many counts were recorded for this clonotype. The genes are TRBV5-6 and TRBJ1-2; the match to TRBD1 covers 7 bases. This CDR3 contains 14 residues. Per germline, CDR1 SGHDT and CDR2 YYEEEE. After removal of 2 bases from V and 1 base from J, the junction contained 2 bases not matched to a gene. This CDR3 reads CASSLGQVNYGYTF. CDR3 nucleotides: TGTGCCAGCAGCTTAGGACAGGTTAACTATGGCTACACCTTC.

This clonotype occurred a few times. The chain is built from TRBV10-3 and TRBJ1-2; D possibly corresponds to TRBD1 (6 bases). The germline V gene has CDR1 ENHRY and CDR2 SYGVKD. Trimming cost V 4 bases and J 4 bases, with 16 bases left between them. The CDR3 runs 15 residues. The CDR3 region is CAISAGTNNLYGYTF. The CDR3 nucleotides are TGTGCCATCAGTGCCGGGACAAATAACCTCTATGGCTACACCTTC.